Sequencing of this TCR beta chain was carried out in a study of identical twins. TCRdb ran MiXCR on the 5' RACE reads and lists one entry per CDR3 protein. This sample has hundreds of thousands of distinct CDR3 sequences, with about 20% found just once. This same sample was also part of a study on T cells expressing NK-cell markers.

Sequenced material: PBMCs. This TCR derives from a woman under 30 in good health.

Written as DNA, the CDR3 is TGTGCCAGCAGCGGAGACATCGAGCAGTACTTC. Protein: CASSGDIEQYF. V usage is TRBV7-2 and J usage is TRBJ2-7; D is ambiguous. CDR3 length: 11 residues. Germline CDR1 and CDR2: SGHTA and FQGNSA. Between the trimmed V and J ends, which lost 5 bases and 6 bases, there was a span of 8 bases.